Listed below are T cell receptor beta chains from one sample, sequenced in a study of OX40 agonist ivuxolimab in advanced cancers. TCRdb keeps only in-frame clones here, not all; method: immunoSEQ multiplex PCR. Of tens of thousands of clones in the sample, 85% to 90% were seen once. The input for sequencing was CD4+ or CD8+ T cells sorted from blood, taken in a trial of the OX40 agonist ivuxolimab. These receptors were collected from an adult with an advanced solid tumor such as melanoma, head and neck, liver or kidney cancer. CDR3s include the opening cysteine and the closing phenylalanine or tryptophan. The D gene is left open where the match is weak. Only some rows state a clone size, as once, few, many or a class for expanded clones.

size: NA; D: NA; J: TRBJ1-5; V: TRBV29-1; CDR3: CSVTTGGGNQPQHF; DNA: TGCAGCGTAACTACAGGTGGAGGCAATCAGCCCCAGCATTTT
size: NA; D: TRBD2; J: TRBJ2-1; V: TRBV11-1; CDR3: CASSRSGAQNNEQFF; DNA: TGTGCCAGCAGCAGGAGCGGGGCCCAAAACAATGAGCAGTTCTTC
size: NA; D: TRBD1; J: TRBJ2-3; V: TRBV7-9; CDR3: CASSSWQGATDTQYF; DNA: TGTGCCAGCAGCTCCTGGCAGGGGGCGACAGATACGCAGTATTTT
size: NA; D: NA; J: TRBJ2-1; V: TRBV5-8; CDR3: CAAPRPGYNEQFF; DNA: TGTGCCGCCCCGAGGCCGGGGTACAATGAGCAGTTCTTC
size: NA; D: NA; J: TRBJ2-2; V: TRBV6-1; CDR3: CASKMGQNTGELFF; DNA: TGTGCCAGCAAAATGGGACAAAACACCGGGGAGCTGTTTTTT
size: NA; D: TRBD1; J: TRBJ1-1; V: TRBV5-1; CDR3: CASSPDRDWNTEAFF; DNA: TGCGCCAGCAGTCCCGACAGGGATTGGAACACTGAAGCTTTCTTT
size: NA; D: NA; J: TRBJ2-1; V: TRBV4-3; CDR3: CASSQVEGPYEQFF; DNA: TGCGCCAGCAGCCAAGTGGAGGGGCCCTATGAGCAGTTCTTC
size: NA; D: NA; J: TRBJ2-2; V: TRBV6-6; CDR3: CASSYSDKGETGELFF; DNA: TGTGCCAGCAGTTACTCGGACAAGGGAGAGACCGGGGAGCTGTTTTTT
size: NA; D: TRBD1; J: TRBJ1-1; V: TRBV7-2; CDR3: CASSRQGARLNTEAFF; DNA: TGTGCCAGCAGTCGACAGGGGGCACGATTGAACACTGAAGCTTTCTTT
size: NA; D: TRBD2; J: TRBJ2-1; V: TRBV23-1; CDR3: CASSQSGASGSSYNEQFF; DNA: TGCGCCAGCAGTCAATCTGGGGCTAGCGGGAGCTCCTACAATGAGCAGTTCTTC
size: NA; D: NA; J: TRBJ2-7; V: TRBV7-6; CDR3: CASSFQAGYEQYF; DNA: TGTGCCAGCAGCTTCCAGGCGGGTTACGAGCAGTACTTC
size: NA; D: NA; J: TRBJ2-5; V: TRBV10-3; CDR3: CAISKEGELGQETQYF; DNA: TGTGCCATCAGTAAGGAGGGGGAGTTGGGACAAGAGACCCAGTACTTC
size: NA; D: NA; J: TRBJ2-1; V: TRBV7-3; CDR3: CASSPQPLNEQFF; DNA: TGTGCCAGCAGCCCCCAACCGCTCAATGAGCAGTTCTTC
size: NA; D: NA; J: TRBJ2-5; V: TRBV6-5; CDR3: CAGGQGGLGTQYF; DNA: TGTGCCGGCGGGCAGGGAGGTTTAGGGACCCAGTACTTC
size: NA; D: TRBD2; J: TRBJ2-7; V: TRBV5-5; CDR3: CASSFTSGSSYEQYF; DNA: TGTGCCAGCAGCTTCACTAGCGGGAGCTCTTACGAGCAGTACTTC
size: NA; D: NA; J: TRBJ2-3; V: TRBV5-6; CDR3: CASSPSWTFTDTQYF; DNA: TGTGCCAGCAGCCCCTCCTGGACTTTTACGGATACGCAGTATTTT
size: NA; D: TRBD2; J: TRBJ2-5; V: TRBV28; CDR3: CASRTSGRGETQYF; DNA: TGTGCCAGCAGGACTAGCGGGAGAGGAGAGACCCAGTACTTC
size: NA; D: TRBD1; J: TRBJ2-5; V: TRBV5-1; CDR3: CASSLSTGGQETQYF; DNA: TGCGCCAGCAGCTTGTCTACAGGGGGCCAAGAGACCCAGTACTTC
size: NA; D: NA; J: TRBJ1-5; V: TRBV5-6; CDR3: CASSLRPLGQPQHF; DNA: TGTGCCAGCAGCTTGCGACCCTTGGGTCAGCCCCAGCATTTT
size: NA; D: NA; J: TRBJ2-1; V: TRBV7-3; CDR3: CASSLNRPNNEQFF; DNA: TGTGCCAGCAGCTTAAATAGACCGAACAATGAGCAGTTCTTC
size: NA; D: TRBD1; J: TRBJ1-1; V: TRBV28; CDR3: CASSLLYRGPNTEAFF; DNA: TGTGCCAGCAGTCTACTATACAGGGGGCCGAACACTGAAGCTTTCTTT
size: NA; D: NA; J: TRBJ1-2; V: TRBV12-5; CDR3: CASSGGKLDGYTF; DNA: TGTGCTAGTAGTGGCGGGAAGTTAGATGGCTACACCTTC
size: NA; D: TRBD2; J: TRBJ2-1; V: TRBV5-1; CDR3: CASSLGTSENNEQFF; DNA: TGCGCCAGCAGCTTGGGGACTAGCGAGAACAATGAGCAGTTCTTC
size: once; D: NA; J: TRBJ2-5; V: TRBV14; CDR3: CASSFYREVETQYF; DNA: TGTGCCAGCAGCTTTTACAGGGAGGTAGAGACCCAGTACTTC
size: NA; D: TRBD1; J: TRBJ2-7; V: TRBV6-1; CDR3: CASRGTGAMYEQYF; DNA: TGTGCCAGCAGGGGGACAGGGGCTATGTACGAGCAGTACTTC
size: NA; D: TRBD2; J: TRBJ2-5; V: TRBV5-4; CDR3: CASSYRTSGEETQYF; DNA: TGTGCCAGCAGCTACAGGACTAGCGGGGAAGAGACCCAGTACTTC
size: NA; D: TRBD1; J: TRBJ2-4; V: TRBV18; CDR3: CASSPSGGGNIQYF; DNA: TGTGCCAGCTCACCATCAGGGGGTGGAAACATTCAGTACTTC
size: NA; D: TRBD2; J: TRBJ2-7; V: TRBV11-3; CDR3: CASSLGPGGGYEQYF; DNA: TGTGCCAGCAGCTTGGGCCCCGGGGGGGGCTACGAGCAGTACTTC
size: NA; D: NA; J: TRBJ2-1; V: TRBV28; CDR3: CASSFSVQTYNEQFF; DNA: TGTGCCAGCAGTTTTTCCGTCCAAACCTACAATGAGCAGTTCTTC
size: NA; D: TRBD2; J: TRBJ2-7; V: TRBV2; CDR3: CASTRGGTSPVGEQYF; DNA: TGTGCCAGCACCCGGGGGGGGACTAGCCCGGTGGGCGAGCAGTACTTC
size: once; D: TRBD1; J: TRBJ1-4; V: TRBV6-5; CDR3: CASSSGTGSAEKLFF; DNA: TGTGCCAGCAGTTCCGGGACAGGAAGCGCTGAAAAACTGTTTTTT
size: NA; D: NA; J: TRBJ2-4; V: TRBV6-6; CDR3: CATWKNIQYF; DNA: TGTGCCACCTGGAAAAACATTCAGTACTTC
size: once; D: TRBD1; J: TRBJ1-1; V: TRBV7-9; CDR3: CASSGQGVTEAFF; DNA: TGTGCCAGCTCAGGACAGGGCGTGACTGAAGCTTTCTTT
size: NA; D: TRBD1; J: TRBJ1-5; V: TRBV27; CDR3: CASSSRGGQGIWQPQHF; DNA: TGTGCCAGCAGTTCCAGGGGAGGACAGGGAATATGGCAGCCCCAGCATTTT
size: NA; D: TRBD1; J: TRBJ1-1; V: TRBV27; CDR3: CASSVRLRTGTEGNTEAFF; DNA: TGTGCCAGCAGCGTCCGGCTGCGGACAGGGACGGAAGGAAACACTGAAGCTTTCTTT
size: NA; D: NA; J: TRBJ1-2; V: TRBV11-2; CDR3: CASSLDGRAHYGYTF; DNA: TGTGCCAGCAGCCTCGACGGGAGGGCCCACTATGGCTACACCTTC
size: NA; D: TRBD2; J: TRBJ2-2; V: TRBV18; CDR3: CASSPPWASGPRGSTGELFF; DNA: TGTGCCAGCTCACCACCGTGGGCTAGCGGTCCGAGAGGTAGCACCGGGGAGCTGTTTTTT
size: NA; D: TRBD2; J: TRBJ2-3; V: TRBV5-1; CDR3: CASSLSGGADTQYF; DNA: TGCGCCAGCAGCTTGTCGGGGGGGGCAGATACGCAGTATTTT
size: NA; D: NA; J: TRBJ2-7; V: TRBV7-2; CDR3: CASSPRLGGYEQYF; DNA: TGTGCCAGCAGCCCCCGATTAGGCGGCTACGAGCAGTACTTC
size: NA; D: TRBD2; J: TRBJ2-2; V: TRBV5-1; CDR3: CASSRIAGMNTGELFF; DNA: TGCGCCAGCAGCCGTATAGCGGGGATGAACACCGGGGAGCTGTTTTTT
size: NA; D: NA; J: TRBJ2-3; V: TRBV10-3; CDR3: CAISRLTLGTDTQYF; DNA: TGTGCCATCAGTCGACTAACCCTCGGCACAGATACGCAGTATTTT
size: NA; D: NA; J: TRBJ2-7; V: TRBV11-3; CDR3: CASSLITRRSYEQYF; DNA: TGTGCCAGCAGCTTAATTACCCGTAGGTCCTACGAGCAGTACTTC
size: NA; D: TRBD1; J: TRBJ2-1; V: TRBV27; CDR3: CASRSSGTGGMNEQFF; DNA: TGTGCCAGCAGATCGTCCGGGACAGGGGGCATGAATGAGCAGTTCTTC
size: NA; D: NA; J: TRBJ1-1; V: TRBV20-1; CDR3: CSATGGTEAFF; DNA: TGCAGTGCTACCGGGGGGACTGAAGCTTTCTTT
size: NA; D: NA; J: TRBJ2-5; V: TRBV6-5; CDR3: CASRERGRQETQYF; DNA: TGTGCCAGCAGAGAAAGGGGGAGGCAAGAGACCCAGTACTTC
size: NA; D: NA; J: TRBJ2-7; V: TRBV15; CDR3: CATSRDGAGNEQYF; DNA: TGTGCCACCAGCAGAGATGGGGCAGGGAACGAGCAGTACTTC
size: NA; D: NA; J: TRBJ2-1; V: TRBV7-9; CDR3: CASSLEGGIYNEQFF; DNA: TGTGCCAGCAGCTTAGAAGGTGGAATCTACAATGAGCAGTTCTTC
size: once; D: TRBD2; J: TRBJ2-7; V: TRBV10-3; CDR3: CAISDHASGTYEQYF; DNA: TGTGCCATCAGTGATCATGCTAGCGGGACCTACGAGCAGTACTTC
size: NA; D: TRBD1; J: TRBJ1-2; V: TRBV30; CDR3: CAWSYGTGESGYTF; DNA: TGTGCCTGGAGTTACGGGACAGGGGAAAGTGGCTACACCTTC
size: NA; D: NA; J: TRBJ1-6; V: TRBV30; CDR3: CAWSPVTGTNSPLHF; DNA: TGTGCCTGGAGTCCGGTTACAGGGACTAATTCACCCCTCCACTTT
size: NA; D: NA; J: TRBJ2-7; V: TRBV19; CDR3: CASSKENDRGYEQYF; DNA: TGTGCCAGTAGCAAAGAAAACGACCGGGGCTACGAGCAGTACTTC
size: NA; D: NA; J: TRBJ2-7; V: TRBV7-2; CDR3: CASSLSQIGEQYF; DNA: TGTGCCAGCAGCTTAAGCCAAATTGGCGAGCAGTACTTC